This is a list of T cell receptor beta chains from one sample in a study of blood T cell repertoires in COVID-19. Method: immunoSEQ multiplex PCR; TCRdb's copy keeps in-frame clones and lacks some. The sample carries approximately 70,000 clones, approximately 90% recorded once. Sequencing was done on a sample of peripheral blood. These receptors were collected from a woman older than 75 with active COVID-19. CDR3s include the opening cysteine and the closing phenylalanine or tryptophan. Fields, in order: V gene, clone size, CDR3 length, J gene, D gene, CDR3 DNA, CDR3 protein. D genes are given only for firm matches. Clone sizes are given selectively: once, few, many, or a class where the clone is expanded.

v_gene: TRBV6-5
abundance: NA
len: 12
j_gene: TRBJ2-1
d_gene: NA
CDR3nt: TGTGCCAGCAGTCCCACTAGTCCCGCTCGGTTCTTC
CDR3aa: CASSPTSPARFF

v_gene: TRBV4-1
abundance: NA
len: 19
j_gene: TRBJ2-7
d_gene: TRBD2
CDR3nt: TGCGCCAGCAGCCAAGACTTCCCTAGCGGGAGGAGGGGGTCCTACGAGCAGTACTTC
CDR3aa: CASSQDFPSGRRGSYEQYF

v_gene: TRBV7-6
abundance: NA
len: 15
j_gene: TRBJ1-2
d_gene: TRBD1
CDR3nt: TGTGCCAGCAGCGCCGGGACAGCGAGGGACTATGGCTACACCTTC
CDR3aa: CASSAGTARDYGYTF

v_gene: TRBV29-1
abundance: NA
len: 11
j_gene: TRBJ2-5
d_gene: NA
CDR3nt: TGCAGCGCAGGACAGCAAGAGACCCAGTACTTC
CDR3aa: CSAGQQETQYF

v_gene: TRBV30
abundance: NA
len: 13
j_gene: TRBJ2-2
d_gene: NA
CDR3nt: TGTGCCTGGAGTATTGACACCCCCGGGGAGCTGTTTTTT
CDR3aa: CAWSIDTPGELFF

v_gene: TRBV28
abundance: NA
len: 15
j_gene: TRBJ2-1
d_gene: TRBD2
CDR3nt: TGTGCCAGCAGTTCTATAGCGGGAAGGCGTAATGAGCAGTTCTTC
CDR3aa: CASSSIAGRRNEQFF

v_gene: TRBV6-5
abundance: NA
len: 15
j_gene: TRBJ2-7
d_gene: TRBD2
CDR3nt: TGTGCCAGCAGCAAGGCGGGGGGGAGCTCCTACGAGCAGTACTTC
CDR3aa: CASSKAGGSSYEQYF

v_gene: TRBV28
abundance: NA
len: 13
j_gene: TRBJ2-1
d_gene: TRBD2
CDR3nt: TGTGCCAGCAGCCCGACTACCGGGACTAGTGAGTTCTTC
CDR3aa: CASSPTTGTSEFF

v_gene: TRBV28
abundance: NA
len: 11
j_gene: TRBJ1-2
d_gene: NA
CDR3nt: TGTGCCAGCAGTCGGGGTGATGGCTACACCTTC
CDR3aa: CASSRGDGYTF

v_gene: TRBV7-2
abundance: NA
len: 13
j_gene: TRBJ1-1
d_gene: NA
CDR3nt: TGTGCCAGCAGCTTAGTATCACGGAGGGGAGCTTTCTTT
CDR3aa: CASSLVSRRGAFF

v_gene: TRBV2
abundance: NA
len: 14
j_gene: TRBJ2-4
d_gene: TRBD1
CDR3nt: TGTGCCAGCAGTCTTGGGACAGGCCGCAGTATTCAGTACTTC
CDR3aa: CASSLGTGRSIQYF

v_gene: TRBV7-9
abundance: NA
len: 16
j_gene: TRBJ2-1
d_gene: TRBD2
CDR3nt: TGTGCCAGCAGCTCTGGACTAGCGGGGGGCTACAATGAGCAGTTCTTC
CDR3aa: CASSSGLAGGYNEQFF

v_gene: TRBV29-1
abundance: NA
len: 12
j_gene: TRBJ1-4
d_gene: TRBD1
CDR3nt: TGCAGCGCCGGGACAGGGGGAGAAAAACTGTTTTTT
CDR3aa: CSAGTGGEKLFF

v_gene: TRBV11-2
abundance: NA
len: 16
j_gene: TRBJ2-1
d_gene: TRBD1
CDR3nt: TGTGCCAGCAGCTTAGCCGGGACAGGGTGGGACAATGAGCAGTTCTTC
CDR3aa: CASSLAGTGWDNEQFF

v_gene: TRBV6-2/TRBV6-3
abundance: NA
len: 11
j_gene: TRBJ2-1
d_gene: TRBD2
CDR3nt: TGTGCCAGCAGCCCCGGGACTAGGCAGTTCTTC
CDR3aa: CASSPGTRQFF

v_gene: TRBV20-1
abundance: few
len: 15
j_gene: TRBJ2-5
d_gene: NA
CDR3nt: TGCAGTGCTAGTGGAGCTGGAGGGTGGGGAGAGACCCAGTACTTC
CDR3aa: CSASGAGGWGETQYF

v_gene: TRBV5-1
abundance: NA
len: 15
j_gene: TRBJ1-4
d_gene: NA
CDR3nt: TGCGCCAGCAGCTTGGCGGGGAGGCAGGAGGAAAAACTGTTTTTT
CDR3aa: CASSLAGRQEEKLFF

v_gene: TRBV7-9
abundance: NA
len: 13
j_gene: TRBJ2-7
d_gene: NA
CDR3nt: TGTGCCAGCAGCTTAGATTTCACGGACGAGCAGTACTTC
CDR3aa: CASSLDFTDEQYF